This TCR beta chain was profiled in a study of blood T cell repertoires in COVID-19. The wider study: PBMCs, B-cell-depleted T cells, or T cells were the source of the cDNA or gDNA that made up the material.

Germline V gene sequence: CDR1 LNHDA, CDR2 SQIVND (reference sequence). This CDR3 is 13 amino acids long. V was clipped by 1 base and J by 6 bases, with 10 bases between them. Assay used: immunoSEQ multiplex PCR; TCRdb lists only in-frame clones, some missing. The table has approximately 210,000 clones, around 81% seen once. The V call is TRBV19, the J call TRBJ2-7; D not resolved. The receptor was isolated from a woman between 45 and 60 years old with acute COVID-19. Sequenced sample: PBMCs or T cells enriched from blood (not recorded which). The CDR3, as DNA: TGTGCCAGTAGTATAGCGGTTGGAGCCGAGCAGTACTTC. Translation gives CASSIAVGAEQYF.